Below, 32 T cell receptor beta chains from the same sample are listed, as sequenced in a study of shared T cell receptors in the human thymus. Assay: immunoSEQ multiplex PCR; the TCRdb copy retains only in-frame clones and omits some. The sample holds roughly 710,000 clones, approximately 83% seen once. The sample was also reused in another study, on human thymus T cells.

The sequencing sample was made of thymocytes. The receptors originated from a girl under three years old with a congenital heart defect.

The chain recombines TRBV7-2 with TRBJ1-2; 10 bases map to TRBD1. Germline V gene sequence: CDR1 SGHTA, CDR2 FQGNSA. The CDR3 consists of 16 residues. V lost 5 bases to trimming and J lost 7 bases; unmatched junction nucleotides: 13. The CDR3 DNA reads as TGTGCCAGCAGCCGGGACAGGGGATACGGCGGGGCTGGCTACACCTTC. This translates into CASSRDRGYGGAGYTF.

The chain is built from TRBV12-5 and TRBJ1-6; 7 nucleotides agree with TRBD1. The CDR3 length is 15 residues. Germline V gene data show CDR1 as LGHNT and CDR2 as FRNRAP. J gave up 9 bases and V 5 bases, and 10 bases lay outside the gene matches. CDR3 residues: CASGSPGTEVSPLHF. The CDR3 DNA sequence: TGTGCTAGTGGTAGTCCCGGGACAGAGGTTTCACCCCTCCACTTT. Full variable domain (rest looked up from reference TRBV12-5 and TRBJ1-6): DARVTQTPRHKVTEMGQEVTMRCQPILGHNTVFWYRQTMMQGLELLAYFRNRAPLDDSGMPKDRFSAEMPDATLATLKIQPSEPRDSAVYFCASGSPGTEVSPLHFGNGTRLTVT.

The gene calls are TRBV7-2 and TRBJ2-1; TRBD2 matches 8 bases. J gave up 7 bases and V 4 bases, and 3 bases lay outside the gene matches. Germline CDR1 and CDR2: SGHTA and FQGNSA. This CDR3 comprises 13 residues. DNA of the CDR3: TGTGCCAGCAGCTCCGCGGGGGGTAATGAGCAGTTCTTC. As protein: CASSSAGGNEQFF.

The J gene is TRBJ2-7, the V gene TRBV28, with 12 bases fitting TRBD1. The trim removed 6 bases at V and 3 bases at J, leaving 12 bases unmatched. This CDR3 contains 17 residues. Germline-derived CDR1 and CDR2 are MDHEN and SYDVKM. The CDR3 DNA is TGTGCCAGCAGCCCTCCGGGACAGGGGGCGGCGAGCTACGAGCAGTACTTC. Encoded protein: CASSPPGQGAASYEQYF.

The table lists this clone with a few counts. V usage is TRBV20-1 and J usage is TRBJ1-2; the D is unclear. The CDR3 extends over 8 amino acids. V gave up 8 bases and J gave up 8 bases, with 6 bases separating them. Looked up from germline, CDR1 is DFQATT and CDR2 is SNEGSKA (reference sequence). The CDR3 sequence is CSLEGYTF. Here the CDR3 DNA reads TGCAGTTTGGAGGGCTACACCTTC.

The chain uses TRBV7-9 and TRBJ1-2, with 7 nucleotides matching TRBD1. The junction had 6 bases not matched to a gene; V was cut back by 5 bases and J by 6 bases. The CDR3 covers 13 residues. CDR1 is SEHNR, CDR2 FQNEAQ, per germline (reference sequence). CDR3 protein: CASSPTGNDGYTF. CDR3 bases: TGTGCCAGCAGCCCGACAGGGAACGATGGCTACACCTTC. The complete variable domain, with remaining parts taken from reference TRBV7-9 and TRBJ1-2, reads DTGVSQNPRHKITKRGQNVTFRCDPISEHNRLYWYRQTLGQGPEFLTYFQNEAQLEKSRLLSDRFSAERPKGSFSTLEIQRTEQGDSAMYLCASSPTGNDGYTFGSGTRLTVV.

This clone was observed a single time. V usage is TRBV4-3 and J usage is TRBJ1-1; D unclear. This CDR3 has 14 residues. V was cut by 2 bases and J by 10 bases, with 17 bases left in between. Germline V CDR1 and CDR2: LGHNA, YSLEER. This chain's CDR3 is CASSQLKSIRTAFF. In DNA, the CDR3 is TGCGCCAGCAGCCAATTAAAGTCTATTCGTACAGCTTTCTTT.

This chain joins TRBV10-2 and TRBJ2-7; 15 nucleotides align to TRBD2. The ends lost 5 bases at V and 0 bases at J; junction bases unmatched: 8. This CDR3 is 18 amino acids long. Germline CDR1 reads WSHSY; CDR2 reads SAAADI. CDR3: CASSWTSGGEFSSYEQYF. The CDR3 bases are TGCGCCAGCAGTTGGACTAGCGGGGGGGAATTCTCCTCCTACGAGCAGTACTTC.

The rearrangement uses TRBV2 and TRBJ1-2; possible D gene TRBD1, 5 bases. This CDR3 spans 13 amino acids. The germline V gene has CDR1 SNHLY and CDR2 FYNNEI. V shed 7 bases and J shed 4 bases, with 13 bases lying between them. This CDR3 is CASKRLQGYGYTF. The CDR3 DNA reads TGTGCCAGCAAGCGACTCCAGGGCTATGGCTACACCTTC.

This clone came up once. The chain joins TRBV11-2 to TRBJ1-4, with 7 nucleotides matching TRBD1. Losses at the gene ends were 4 bases for V and 7 bases for J; bases not matched to a gene: 6. The germline CDR1 and CDR2 sequences are SGHAT and FQNNGV. The CDR3 is 14 residues long. CDR3 in DNA: TGTGCCAGCAGCTCGAGAGGGGGCGGTGAAAAACTGTTTTTT. Its translation: CASSSRGGGEKLFF.

The gene calls are TRBV5-1 and TRBJ1-1, with TRBD1 matching over 7 bases. J lost 0 bases, V lost 4 bases, and 12 bases had no gene match. The CDR3 runs to 17 residues. Germline assignment: CDR1 SGHRS and CDR2 YFSETQ. CDR3 nucleotides: TGCGCCAGCAGCGAAACCGGGACAGTCCCTATGAACACTGAAGCTTTCTTT. It specifies CASSETGTVPMNTEAFF.

The chain couples TRBV4-2 to TRBJ1-2, with D possibly being TRBD1 (6 bases). Germline V CDR1 and CDR2: LGHNA, YNFKEQ. CDR3 length: 14 amino acids. Trimming removed 4 bases from V and 3 bases from J, with 12 bases in between. DNA of the CDR3: TGTGCCAGCAGCCGAGGCGGACAGCACTATGGCTACACCTTC. Protein product: CASSRGGQHYGYTF.

This clone has a single count. The sample holds other DNA sequences that translate to the same CDR3. This chain links TRBV5-1 with TRBJ1-1, with 9 bases lining up with TRBD1. CDR3 length equals 15 residues. V lost 1 base to trimming and J lost 1 base; unmatched junction nucleotides: 2. Germline-derived CDR1 and CDR2 are SGHRS and YFSETQ. The CDR3 spells CASSLRGQGNTEAFF. CDR3 DNA sequence: TGCGCCAGCAGCTTGAGGGGACAGGGGAACACTGAAGCTTTCTTT.

This chain joins TRBV27 and TRBJ1-2, with D maybe TRBD1 (5 bases). The CDR3 sequence is 12 residues long. Trimming took off 8 bases at V and 1 base at J, with 8 bases between the two ends. In germline, CDR1 is MNHEY, CDR2 SMNVEV (reference sequence). The CDR3 reads CASLDSNYGYTF. The DNA of the CDR3 is TGTGCCAGCCTAGACAGTAACTATGGCTACACCTTC.

The chain links TRBV9 to TRBJ1-6; D is unclear. The germline CDR1 and CDR2 sequences are SGDLS and YYNGEE. The CDR3 has 17 residues. Trimming cost V 4 bases and J 10 bases, with 24 bases left between them. Here the CDR3 reads CASSQTPSPGIRSPLHF. DNA of the CDR3: TGTGCCAGCAGCCAAACCCCTTCTCCGGGGATAAGGTCACCCCTCCACTTT. Full variable domain (outside the CDR3, taken from reference TRBV9 and TRBJ1-6): DSGVTQTPKHLITATGQRVTLRCSPRSGDLSVYWYQQSLDQGLQFLIQYYNGEERAKGNILERFSAQQFPDLHSELNLSSLELGDSALYFCASSQTPSPGIRSPLHFGNGTRLTVT.

The genes are TRBV15 and TRBJ2-7; perhaps TRBD2 as D (6 bases). Germline CDR1 is LNHNV and CDR2 is YYDKDF (reference sequence). CDR3 length equals 17 residues. Trimming cost V 3 bases and J 6 bases, with 24 bases left between them. The CDR3, as DNA: TGTGCCACCAGCAGGGACCAAGCGGGTGAGTCCCTCTTCGAGCAGTACTTC. Translated: CATSRDQAGESLFEQYF.

This chain joins TRBV10-3 and TRBJ2-1; 9 bases align to TRBD2. Germline V gene lookup returns CDR1 ENHRY and CDR2 SYGVKD. There are 16 residues in the CDR3. After removal of 6 bases from V and 10 bases from J, the junction contained 16 bases not matched to a gene. In DNA, the CDR3 is TGTGCCATCAGCGCAGCCGAGCGGGGGGTCCCTTGGGAGCAGTTCTTC. This codes for CAISAAERGVPWEQFF.

V and J are TRBV15 and TRBJ2-2; D may be TRBD1 (7 bases). Germline values: CDR1 LNHNV, CDR2 YYDKDF (reference sequence). The CDR3 is 16 amino acids. The V end was cut by 4 bases, the J end by 4 bases, with 16 bases between. The CDR3 DNA follows: TGTGCCACCAGCAAGATTCGGAGGGGGCCCACCGGGGAGCTGTTTTTT. The encoded protein is CATSKIRRGPTGELFF.

This clone has just one count. J is TRBJ1-2 and V is TRBV7-2; D not resolved. Germline V gene sequence: CDR1 SGHTA, CDR2 FQGNSA. V was pared by 2 bases and J by 7 bases, with 17 bases between. The CDR3 loop spans 15 amino acids. The CDR3 region has the DNA TGTGCCAGCAGCTTAATACATACTAATCGAGTTGGCTACACCTTC. Its translation: CASSLIHTNRVGYTF.

The chain joins TRBV14 to TRBJ1-1, with D possibly being TRBD1 (6 bases). The CDR3 covers 14 residues. Germline lookup yields CDR1 SGHDN and CDR2 FVKESK. Trimming shortened V by 10 bases and J by 3 bases, and 18 bases separated the two germline ends. For the CDR3, the DNA is TGTGCCACCACGCCCACGGGACACCACACTGAAGCTTTCTTT. It is translated as CATTPTGHHTEAFF.

The chain has TRBV6-5 and TRBJ2-7, with D tentatively TRBD1 (5 bases). This CDR3 is built from 15 residues. Trimming stripped 2 bases from V and 3 bases from J, with 14 bases between. Per germline, CDR1 MNHEY and CDR2 SVGAGI. The CDR3 is CASSYGLGRDYEQYF. CDR3 DNA: TGTGCCAGCAGTTACGGGTTAGGCAGGGACTACGAGCAGTACTTC.

The chain couples TRBV25-1 to TRBJ2-7; the D gene is possibly TRBD2 (6 bases). The CDR3 is 16 amino acids. Per germline, CDR1 MGHDK and CDR2 SYGVNS. V was cut by 7 bases and J by 3 bases, with 22 bases left in between. The CDR3 sequence: CASTAQLAMEGYEQYF. The CDR3 nucleotides are TGTGCCAGCACCGCTCAGCTAGCGATGGAAGGCTACGAGCAGTACTTC.

This chain connects TRBV7-2 to TRBJ1-2, with 11 nucleotides matching TRBD1. The CDR3 runs to 17 residues. J gave up 2 bases and V 7 bases, and 12 bases lay outside the gene matches. CDR1 and CDR2 from the germline V gene are SGHTA and FQGNSA. The CDR3, as DNA: TGTGCCAGCATCAGCCACGGACAGGGGGCCTCGAACTATGGCTACACCTTC. Translating gives CASISHGQGASNYGYTF.

CDR3 DNA: TGTGCCAGCAGCCCCGCACTTAAGACAGGGGACGGACTCAATGAGCAGTTCTTC. Its translation is CASSPALKTGDGLNEQFF. The gene calls are TRBV14 and TRBJ2-1; 8 nucleotides align to TRBD1. The CDR3 has 18 residues. V gave up 4 bases and J gave up 6 bases; unmatched junction bases: 17. Germline CDR1 reads SGHDN; CDR2 reads FVKESK.

This chain uses TRBV11-2 with TRBJ1-6; 8 nucleotides align to TRBD1. V dropped 5 bases and J dropped 10; count of bases not matched to a gene: 7. Germline lookup yields CDR1 SGHAT and CDR2 FQNNGV. The CDR3 is made up of 14 amino acids. The DNA for the CDR3 is TGTGCCAGCAGCCTGGGCAGGGGGCTCTCACCCCTCCACTTT. Encoded protein: CASSLGRGLSPLHF.

The rearrangement uses TRBV18 and TRBJ1-1; the D is unclear. Germline values: CDR1 KGHSH, CDR2 LQKENI. Trimming took 3 bases from V and 0 from J, leaving 8 bases between them. This CDR3 is 14 amino acids long. The CDR3, as DNA: TGTGCCAGCTCACCCCTCCAGGTGAACACTGAAGCTTTCTTT. Translating it yields CASSPLQVNTEAFF.

The CDR3: CASSLTDLRETQYF. CDR3 bases: TGTGCCAGCAGTTTAACAGACCTCCGGGAGACCCAGTACTTC. This sequence joins TRBV7-9 and TRBJ2-5; D call uncertain. The CDR3 totals 14 residues. In germline, CDR1 is SEHNR, CDR2 FQNEAQ (reference sequence). The germline V and J ends were trimmed by 6 bases and 5 bases, with 16 bases remaining between them.

Regarding this clone: The same CDR3 is also encoded by other DNA sequences in this sample. The chain joins TRBV4-1 to TRBJ1-1; tentative D call: TRBD1 (5 bases). With 0 bases removed from V and 1 base from J, the gap between germline ends came to 6 bases. There are 14 residues in the CDR3. The germline gives CDR1 MGHRA, CDR2 YSYEKL. CDR3 nucleotides: TGCGCCAGCAGCCAAGATACAGGGAACACTGAAGCTTTCTTT. Translated, it gives CASSQDTGNTEAFF.

The chain is built from TRBV5-4 and TRBJ1-6, with D perhaps TRBD1 (5 bases). The CDR3 consists of 20 residues. Germline assignment: CDR1 SGHNT and CDR2 YYREEE (reference sequence). The germline V and J ends were trimmed by 0 bases and 0 bases, with 19 bases remaining between them. The CDR3 sequence is CASSLEQGPLPSSYNSPLHF. CDR3 nucleotides: TGTGCCAGCAGCTTGGAGCAGGGCCCACTACCGAGCTCCTATAATTCACCCCTCCACTTT.

The chain recombines TRBV4-1 with TRBJ1-3, with 10 bases identical to TRBD1. The CDR3 spans 21 residues. The germline V gene has CDR1 MGHRA and CDR2 YSYEKL. Trimming took 3 bases from V and 0 from J; bases not matched to a gene: 17. CDR3: CASSHSGTGDTRCLSGNTIYF. The CDR3 bases are TGCGCCAGCAGCCACTCCGGGACAGGGGATACCCGATGCCTCTCTGGAAACACCATATATTTT.

V usage is TRBV19 and J usage is TRBJ1-1; D not certain. The V gene's germline CDR1 is LNHDA and CDR2 SQIVND (reference sequence). Trimming pared 6 bases from V and 3 bases from J, leaving 14 bases between. CDR3 length equals 14 residues. CDR3: CASRLFFGDTEAFF. CDR3 sequence (DNA): TGTGCCAGTAGATTATTCTTCGGAGACACTGAAGCTTTCTTT.

The chain employs TRBV5-4 and TRBJ1-6; 9 nucleotides line up with TRBD1. The CDR3 extends over 18 amino acids. The germline V gene encodes CDR1 SGHNT and CDR2 YYREEE (reference sequence). V shed 9 bases and J 10 bases; nucleotides not matched to a gene: 23. CDR3 DNA: TGTGCCACGACCCCCCCCGGGACAGGGAATAACGGGGAATCACCCCTCCACTTT. It translates to CATTPPGTGNNGESPLHF.